The rows below give T cell receptor beta chains drawn from one sample of a study of technical replicates of blood from a handful of donors. Sequencing was performed with immunoSEQ multiplex PCR; in TCRdb, only in-frame clones are kept and a portion is missing. The sample comprises roughly 67,000 clones, roughly 98% of which are singletons, and approximately 0.17% rests with the top ten. The specimen was T cells isolated from PBMCs. These receptors all stem from a human donor in good health. Each CDR3 is given with its conserved first and last residue. The order of the fields is clone size, J gene, V gene, D gene, CDR3 protein, CDR3 DNA. D genes are given only for firm matches. Rows give clone size only sometimes, using once, few, many, or a class for an expanded clone.

size: -; J: TRBJ1-5; V: TRBV11-2; D: -; CDR3: CASSPGGSTSNQPQHF; DNA: TGTGCCAGCAGCCCCGGGGGGAGCACCAGCAATCAGCCCCAGCATTTT
size: -; J: TRBJ2-7; V: TRBV28; D: TRBD2; CDR3: CASSFLAGVYEQYF; DNA: TGTGCCAGCAGTTTCTTAGCGGGAGTCTACGAGCAGTACTTC
size: -; J: TRBJ2-3; V: TRBV7-9; D: -; CDR3: CASSLVSGFTDTQYF; DNA: TGTGCCAGCAGCTTAGTATCCGGGTTCACAGATACGCAGTATTTT
size: -; J: TRBJ1-1; V: TRBV25-1; D: -; CDR3: CASNPGTRNTEAFF; DNA: TGTGCCAGCAACCCTGGGACACGGAACACTGAAGCTTTCTTT
size: -; J: TRBJ1-2; V: TRBV7-6; D: -; CDR3: CASSPKRRGYGYTF; DNA: TGTGCCAGCAGCCCAAAACGGCGGGGCTATGGCTACACCTTC
size: once; J: TRBJ2-5; V: TRBV7-7; D: -; CDR3: CASSLKRAPGGETQYF; DNA: TGTGCTAGCAGCTTAAAACGCGCACCAGGGGGGGAGACCCAGTACTTC
size: -; J: TRBJ1-2; V: TRBV28; D: TRBD1; CDR3: CASSRTGGAGDYGYTF; DNA: TGTGCCAGCAGTCGGACAGGGGGCGCGGGAGACTATGGCTACACCTTC
size: -; J: TRBJ1-1; V: TRBV27; D: -; CDR3: CASSLGANTEAFF; DNA: TGTGCCAGCAGTCTGGGGGCGAACACTGAAGCTTTCTTT
size: -; J: TRBJ2-2; V: TRBV19; D: -; CDR3: CASKSEAANTGELFF; DNA: TGTGCCAGTAAGTCCGAAGCCGCGAACACCGGGGAGCTGTTTTTT
size: -; J: TRBJ2-7; V: TRBV6-5; D: TRBD2; CDR3: CASSYGLAGAYEQYF; DNA: TGTGCCAGCAGTTATGGGCTAGCGGGAGCCTACGAGCAGTACTTC
size: -; J: TRBJ2-1; V: TRBV5-4; D: -; CDR3: CASSLAGWRGEFF; DNA: TGTGCCAGCAGCTTGGCCGGTTGGCGGGGTGAGTTCTTC
size: once; J: TRBJ1-5; V: TRBV4-1; D: -; CDR3: CASSQDWTNQPQHF; DNA: TGCGCCAGCAGCCAAGATTGGACTAATCAGCCCCAGCATTTT
size: -; J: TRBJ2-1; V: TRBV6-5; D: -; CDR3: CASSYSRDNSYQFF; DNA: TGTGCCAGCAGTTACTCGAGGGACAATAGTTATCAGTTCTTC
size: -; J: TRBJ2-1; V: TRBV2; D: TRBD1; CDR3: CASSATGFSYNEQFF; DNA: TGTGCCAGCAGTGCGACAGGGTTCTCCTACAATGAGCAGTTCTTC
size: -; J: TRBJ2-2; V: TRBV9; D: -; CDR3: CASSVEQGNTGELFF; DNA: TGTGCCAGCAGCGTAGAACAGGGAAACACCGGGGAGCTGTTTTTT
size: -; J: TRBJ1-1; V: TRBV5-4; D: -; CDR3: CASSIDTTNTEAFF; DNA: TGTGCCAGCAGCATTGACACGACAAACACTGAAGCTTTCTTT
size: -; J: TRBJ1-5; V: TRBV12-5; D: -; CDR3: CASGLGSSPTRNQPQHF; DNA: TGTGCTAGTGGCCTCGGTAGTTCCCCCACTCGCAATCAGCCCCAGCATTTT
size: -; J: TRBJ1-2; V: TRBV5-1; D: -; CDR3: CASSPTFQGITSYGYTF; DNA: TGCGCCAGCAGCCCCACCTTCCAGGGGATAACGTCCTATGGCTACACCTTC
size: -; J: TRBJ2-7; V: TRBV14; D: -; CDR3: CASSQGRRYEQYF; DNA: TGTGCCAGCAGCCAAGGGAGGCGGTACGAGCAGTACTTC
size: -; J: TRBJ1-1; V: TRBV28; D: TRBD1; CDR3: CASSSDRVLRDTEAFF; DNA: TGTGCCAGCAGTTCGGACAGGGTTTTAAGGGACACTGAAGCTTTCTTT
size: -; J: TRBJ2-3; V: TRBV15; D: TRBD1; CDR3: CATSSDRVWADTQYF; DNA: TGTGCCACCAGCAGCGACAGGGTTTGGGCAGATACGCAGTATTTT
size: -; J: TRBJ2-7; V: TRBV28; D: -; CDR3: CASRAPSAYEQYF; DNA: TGTGCCAGCAGGGCACCAAGTGCCTACGAGCAGTACTTC
size: -; J: TRBJ1-2; V: TRBV19; D: -; CDR3: CASSMWQGKGYTF; DNA: TGTGCCAGTAGTATGTGGCAGGGAAAGGGCTACACCTTC
size: -; J: TRBJ2-7; V: TRBV7-9; D: TRBD1; CDR3: CASSPTGTATNHYEQYF; DNA: TGTGCCAGCAGCCCAACCGGGACAGCGACGAATCACTACGAGCAGTACTTC
size: once; J: TRBJ2-1; V: TRBV6-1; D: -; CDR3: CASTGGGHNEQFF; DNA: TGTGCCAGCACCGGAGGGGGCCACAATGAGCAGTTCTTC
size: -; J: TRBJ1-4; V: TRBV11-2; D: -; CDR3: CASSPRGGLAGGDEKLFF; DNA: TGTGCCAGCAGCCCTAGAGGGGGTCTGGCAGGAGGAGATGAAAAACTGTTTTTT
size: -; J: TRBJ2-5; V: TRBV5-1; D: -; CDR3: CASRPTPGGETQYF; DNA: TGCGCCAGCAGGCCGACACCAGGAGGAGAGACCCAGTACTTC
size: -; J: TRBJ1-5; V: TRBV28; D: TRBD1; CDR3: CASSLRQGNQPQHF; DNA: TGTGCCAGCAGTTTACGACAGGGAAATCAGCCCCAGCATTTT
size: once; J: TRBJ2-1; V: TRBV27; D: -; CDR3: CASSLSHPGASVNNEQFF; DNA: TGTGCCAGCAGTTTATCCCACCCAGGGGCGTCGGTTAACAATGAGCAGTTCTTC
size: -; J: TRBJ2-7; V: TRBV30; D: TRBD2; CDR3: CAWSGGLAGLGYEQYF; DNA: TGTGCCTGGAGTGGGGGACTAGCGGGACTCGGCTACGAGCAGTACTTC
size: -; J: TRBJ2-5; V: TRBV27; D: TRBD1; CDR3: CASSSLTGGSQETQYF; DNA: TGTGCCAGCAGTTCACTCACAGGGGGATCTCAAGAGACCCAGTACTTC
size: -; J: TRBJ2-1; V: TRBV9; D: TRBD2; CDR3: CASSSSPGGGSYNEQFF; DNA: TGTGCCAGCAGCTCTAGCCCGGGGGGAGGCTCCTACAATGAGCAGTTCTTC
size: -; J: TRBJ1-3; V: TRBV6-6; D: -; CDR3: CASSTYKGSGNTIYF; DNA: TGTGCCAGCAGTACTTACAAGGGGTCTGGAAACACCATATATTTT
size: -; J: TRBJ2-2; V: TRBV19; D: -; CDR3: CASSNPGVGTGELFF; DNA: TGTGCCAGTAGTAATCCGGGAGTAGGTACCGGGGAGCTGTTTTTT
size: once; J: TRBJ1-1; V: TRBV19; D: -; CDR3: CAASAGPNTEAFF; DNA: TGTGCCGCGTCTGCGGGGCCCAACACTGAAGCTTTCTTT
size: -; J: TRBJ1-2; V: TRBV29-1; D: -; CDR3: CSVLTGETNYGYTF; DNA: TGCAGCGTGCTGACAGGTGAAACTAACTATGGCTACACCTTC
size: -; J: TRBJ1-5; V: TRBV27; D: -; CDR3: CASSPQDSYQPQHF; DNA: TGTGCCAGCAGTCCACAGGACAGTTATCAGCCCCAGCATTTT
size: -; J: TRBJ1-1; V: TRBV7-9; D: -; CDR3: CASSEQGFMNTEAFF; DNA: TGTGCCAGCAGCGAGCAGGGATTCATGAACACTGAAGCTTTCTTT
size: -; J: TRBJ1-3; V: TRBV5-1; D: TRBD1; CDR3: CASSLSSGGDTIYF; DNA: TGCGCCAGCAGCTTGAGTTCAGGGGGAGACACCATATATTTT
size: -; J: TRBJ2-5; V: TRBV5-1; D: -; CDR3: CASSLVSGRETQYF; DNA: TGCGCCAGCAGCTTGGTTTCAGGGCGAGAGACCCAGTACTTC
size: -; J: TRBJ1-6; V: TRBV14; D: -; CDR3: CASSQENSPLHF; DNA: TGTGCCAGCAGCCAGGAGAATTCACCCCTCCACTTT
size: -; J: TRBJ1-5; V: TRBV7-2; D: TRBD1; CDR3: CASSLKGGQPQHF; DNA: TGTGCCAGCAGCTTAAAAGGGGGCCAGCCCCAGCATTTT
size: -; J: TRBJ2-1; V: TRBV15; D: TRBD2; CDR3: CATSRYSGGPEQFF; DNA: TGTGCCACCAGCAGGTATTCGGGGGGGCCTGAGCAGTTCTTC
size: -; J: TRBJ1-2; V: TRBV7-9; D: TRBD1; CDR3: CASSLYPGQADGYTF; DNA: TGTGCCAGCAGCTTATACCCGGGACAGGCGGATGGCTACACCTTC
size: -; J: TRBJ2-6; V: TRBV5-6; D: -; CDR3: CASSFRVRGANVLTF; DNA: TGTGCCAGCAGCTTCAGGGTACGGGGGGCCAACGTCCTGACTTTC
size: -; J: TRBJ1-1; V: TRBV15; D: -; CDR3: CATSRDVGRTNTEAFF; DNA: TGTGCCACCAGCAGAGATGTAGGGAGAACGAACACTGAAGCTTTCTTT
size: -; J: TRBJ2-3; V: TRBV18; D: -; CDR3: CASSDYISTDTQYF; DNA: TGTGCCAGCTCCGACTATATTAGCACAGATACGCAGTATTTT
size: -; J: TRBJ1-2; V: TRBV9; D: -; CDR3: CASSDGTGSYGYTF; DNA: TGTGCCAGCAGTGATGGTACAGGGAGCTATGGCTACACCTTC